This T cell receptor (beta chain) is from a study of beta chain features in type 1 diabetes. Overall study findings and caveats: For patients, the naive, central memory and Treg TCRB repertoires appeared more alike than for healthy donors.

In regard to this clone: Its specificity is unknown.

The study reverse transcribed the entire isolated RNA, so it sequenced expressed TCRB transcripts. The assay was immunoSEQ multiplex PCR, and TCRdb's table has in-frame clones only and misses some. Among 450,000 or so clones listed, approximately 10% were seen once. CDR1 and CDR2 from the germline V gene are MNHNY and SVGAGI (reference sequence). V was cut by 2 bases and J by 5 bases, with 6 bases left in between. This CDR3 is 13 amino acids long. The J gene is TRBJ1-4, the V gene TRBV6-6; no reliable D call. This clonotype was obtained from a woman aged 18 to 35 in good health. Sequencing was carried out using naive CD4+ T cells from blood. CDR3 region: CASSYGGNEKLFF. CDR3 bases: TGTGCCAGCAGTTACGGTGGGAATGAAAAACTGTTTTTT.